This TCR beta chain came from a study of blood T cell repertoires in COVID-19. Unmatched junction bases numbered 10, after V lost 6 bases and J lost 1 base. CDR3 size: 17 residues. Per the germline V gene, CDR1 is SNHLY and CDR2 is FYNNEI. Assay: immunoSEQ multiplex PCR; the TCRdb copy retains only in-frame clones and omits some. The profile shows over 100,000 clones, roughly 84% of them singletons. Sequenced: peripheral blood. This receptor was taken from an elderly woman with active or convalescent COVID-19. This chain joins TRBV2 and TRBJ2-2, with 8 positions matching TRBD1. The CDR3 region is CASRGGQGLRNTGELFF. The CDR3 nucleotides are TGTGCCAGCAGAGGAGGACAGGGCCTAAGGAACACCGGGGAGCTGTTTTTT.